One sample yielded the 17 T cell receptor beta chains listed below, sequenced in a study of T cell responses to AZD1222 COVID-19 vaccine listed by TCRdb under 2021. This specimen's time point label, interpreted: about 28 days (+/-7) after the second vaccine dose. The library was obtained by the immunoSEQ multiplex PCR assay. Held by TCRdb, this immuneACCESS table contains in-frame sequences only and omits some clones. Under half of the omission traces to an unresolved V gene where checked; the cause of the rest is unknown. The sample table shows around 99,000 clones, and 75% to 95% are seen once. The ten largest clonotypes hold around 5.9% of the sample. The sample was peripheral blood, taken 28 days after the second AZD1222 dose. The receptors here all came from an adult who received the AZD1222 COVID-19 vaccine.

The genes are TRBV6-5 and TRBJ1-4, with no clear D. Germline CDR1 reads MNHEY; CDR2 reads SVGAGI. V shed 6 bases and J shed 0 bases, with 11 bases lying between them. The length of the CDR3 is 15 residues. CDR3 residues: CASRDGPATNEKLFF. The CDR3 DNA sequence: TGTGCCAGCAGGGACGGGCCCGCAACTAATGAAAAACTGTTTTTT.

The CDR3 sequence: CASSPGAGSYNEQFF. CDR3 bases: TGCGCCAGCAGCCCAGGGGCGGGCTCCTACAATGAGCAGTTCTTC. This sequence joins TRBV5-1 and TRBJ2-1, with D tentatively TRBD1 (6 bases). The CDR3 loop spans 15 amino acids. CDR1 and CDR2 (germline): SGHRS, YFSETQ. Trimming removed 4 bases from V and 0 bases from J, with 11 bases in between.

The chain links TRBV3-1 (or the pseudogene TRBV3-2) to TRBJ1-4, with 9 bases fitting TRBD1. Germline-derived CDR1 and CDR2 are LGHDT and YNNKEL (reference sequence). There are 14 residues in the CDR3. Trimming removed 4 bases from V and 10 bases from J; junction bases left unmatched: 7. CDR3 bases: TGTGCCAGCAGCCTACAGGGGGCCGGGGTAAAACTGTTTTTT. Translation: CASSLQGAGVKLFF.

This chain links TRBV28 with TRBJ1-6; the D gene is possibly TRBD1 (6 bases). From germline, CDR1 is MDHEN and CDR2 SYDVKM. V was trimmed by 2 bases and J by 2 bases, leaving 10 bases between them. The CDR3 has 16 residues. CDR3 sequence (DNA): TGTGCCAGCAGTTTACCGGGGGCGGCCTATAATTCACCCCTCCACTTT. Translating gives CASSLPGAAYNSPLHF.

The rearrangement uses TRBV5-5 and TRBJ2-7, with 9 bases identical to TRBD1. Per the germline V gene, CDR1 is SGHKS and CDR2 is YYEKEE (reference sequence). CDR3 length: 15 residues. Unmatched junction bases numbered 6, after V lost 4 bases and J lost 1 base. The CDR3 loop reads CASSTGQGKSYEQYF. The DNA of the CDR3 is TGTGCCAGCAGCACCGGACAGGGGAAGTCCTACGAGCAGTACTTC. The full variable domain, rest sourced from reference TRBV5-5 and TRBJ2-7, is DAGVTQSPTHLIKTRGQQVTLRCSPISGHKSVSWYQQVLGQGPQFIFQYYEKEERGRGNFPDRFSARQFPNYSSELNVNALLLGDSALYLCASSTGQGKSYEQYFGPGTRLTVT.

The chain is built from TRBV27 and TRBJ2-1; D perhaps matches TRBD2 (6 bases). CDR1 is MNHEY and CDR2 is SMNVEV in the germline V gene (reference sequence). V lost 4 bases to trimming and J lost 2 bases, with 9 bases between them. CDR3 length equals 14 residues. CDR3 region: CASSSGLPYNEQFF. In DNA form, the CDR3 reads TGTGCCAGCAGTTCGGGACTCCCCTACAATGAGCAGTTCTTC.

The genes are TRBV21-1 and TRBJ1-4. TRBV21-1 is assigned pseudogene status. The CDR3 spans 15 residues. The CDR3 DNA follows: TGTGCCAGCAGCACCCGGGAGGCCGTGAATGAAAAACTGTTTTTT. The encoded protein is CASSTREAVNEKLFF.

The V and J genes are TRBV5-1 and TRBJ2-1; tentative D call: TRBD1 (6 bases). Per germline, CDR1 SGHRS and CDR2 YFSETQ. V was pared by 0 bases and J by 4 bases, with 17 bases between. The CDR3 sequence is 17 residues long. CDR3 DNA sequence: TGCGCCAGCAGCTTGGAGGGGGTCCCGGCCGCGTACAATGAGCAGTTCTTC. Translating gives CASSLEGVPAAYNEQFF. Using reference TRBV5-1 and TRBJ2-1 for the parts outside the CDR3, the full variable domain is KAGVTQTPRYLIKTRGQQVTLSCSPISGHRSVSWYQQTPGQGLQFLFEYFSETQRNKGNFPGRFSGRQFSNSRSEMNVSTLELGDSALYLCASSLEGVPAAYNEQFFGPGTRLTVL.

The chain is built from TRBV11-2 and TRBJ2-7; D possibly uses TRBD1 or TRBD2 (5 bases each). The germline CDR1 and CDR2 sequences are SGHAT and FQNNGV. Trimming shortened V by 1 base and J by 3 bases, and 13 bases separated the two germline ends. The CDR3 runs to 15 residues. The CDR3 bases are TGTGCCAGCAGCTTAGGGTCGGGACCGATCTACGAGCAGTACTTC. Its translation: CASSLGSGPIYEQYF. The variable domain in full, with the rest retrieved from reference TRBV11-2 and TRBJ2-7, is EAGVAQSPRYKIIEKRQSVAFWCNPISGHATLYWYQQILGQGPKLLIQFQNNGVVDDSQLPKDRFSAERLKGVDSTLKIQPAKLEDSAVYLCASSLGSGPIYEQYFGPGTRLTVT.

This chain links TRBV7-2 with TRBJ2-6, with 9 bases fitting TRBD2. V dropped 2 bases and J dropped 2; count of bases not matched to a gene: 7. Germline V gives CDR1 SGHTA, CDR2 FQGNSA. The CDR3 runs 18 residues. The CDR3 region is CASSLLGGRAAGANVLTF. The CDR3 DNA reads TGTGCCAGCAGCTTACTTGGCGGGAGGGCCGCTGGGGCCAACGTCCTGACTTTC.

The chain is built from TRBV3-1 (or the pseudogene TRBV3-2) and TRBJ2-5; TRBD2 agrees at 7 bases. Germline V gene sequence: CDR1 LGHDT, CDR2 YNNKEL (reference sequence). Trimming at V came to 5 bases and at J to 7 bases, leaving 7 bases not matched to a gene. The CDR3 has 13 amino acids. This chain's CDR3 is CASSALAEGTQYF. In DNA, the CDR3 is TGTGCCAGCAGCGCCCTAGCGGAAGGGACCCAGTACTTC.

The J gene is TRBJ1-1, the V gene TRBV6-5, with 7 bases matching TRBD1. With V trimmed by 6 bases and J by 7 bases, 8 bases remained unmatched. Germline CDR1 is MNHEY and CDR2 is SVGAGI. The CDR3 is 13 amino acids. DNA for the CDR3: TGTGCCAGCAGATCCAGGGGGAGGGATGAAGCTTTCTTT. Encoded protein: CASRSRGRDEAFF.

Here the CDR3 DNA reads TGTGCCAGCAGTTGGGGTATGGAGCAGTACTTC. Translation: CASSWGMEQYF. The chain joins TRBV6-5 to TRBJ2-7; D uncertain. Trimming took 4 bases from V and 7 from J, leaving 8 bases between them. This CDR3 spans 11 amino acids. CDR1 MNHEY and CDR2 SVGAGI come from the germline V gene.

The chain links TRBV7-9 to TRBJ2-3; 10 bases map to TRBD2. This CDR3 comprises 16 residues. Germline V gives CDR1 SEHNR, CDR2 FQNEAQ (reference sequence). V dropped 5 bases and J dropped 4; count of bases not matched to a gene: 9. The CDR3 here is CASSPGSGGAADTQYF. The CDR3 coding sequence is TGTGCCAGCAGCCCGGGGAGCGGGGGGGCGGCAGATACGCAGTATTTT.

The chain combines TRBV19 with TRBJ2-1; 14 nucleotides line up with TRBD2. The germline gives CDR1 LNHDA, CDR2 SQIVND (reference sequence). The CDR3 has 15 residues. V lost 3 bases, J lost 7 bases, and 2 bases stayed unmatched. CDR3 in DNA: TGTGCCAGTAGTATGACTAGCGGGAGGGGAAATGAGCAGTTCTTC. Residues: CASSMTSGRGNEQFF.

The CDR3 bases are TGTGCCAGCGTCCAACAGGGTTCTAATGAAAAACTGTTTTTT. It is translated as CASVQQGSNEKLFF. The chain joins TRBV21-1 to TRBJ1-4; TRBD1 is the table's D call and was not checked against the DNA. TRBV21-1 is listed as a pseudogene. This CDR3 comprises 14 residues.

Only one count was recorded for this clone. The J gene is TRBJ1-1, the V gene TRBV30, with 8 bases identical to TRBD1. CDR3 length: 15 residues. Germline CDR1 GTSNPN, CDR2 SVGIG (reference sequence). The V gene end was trimmed by 4 bases and the J gene end by 4 bases; junction bases not matched to a gene: 11. The DNA for the CDR3 is TGTGCCTGGACTCTAGCCTGGACAGGGAGCACTGAAGCTTTCTTT. Protein sequence: CAWTLAWTGSTEAFF.